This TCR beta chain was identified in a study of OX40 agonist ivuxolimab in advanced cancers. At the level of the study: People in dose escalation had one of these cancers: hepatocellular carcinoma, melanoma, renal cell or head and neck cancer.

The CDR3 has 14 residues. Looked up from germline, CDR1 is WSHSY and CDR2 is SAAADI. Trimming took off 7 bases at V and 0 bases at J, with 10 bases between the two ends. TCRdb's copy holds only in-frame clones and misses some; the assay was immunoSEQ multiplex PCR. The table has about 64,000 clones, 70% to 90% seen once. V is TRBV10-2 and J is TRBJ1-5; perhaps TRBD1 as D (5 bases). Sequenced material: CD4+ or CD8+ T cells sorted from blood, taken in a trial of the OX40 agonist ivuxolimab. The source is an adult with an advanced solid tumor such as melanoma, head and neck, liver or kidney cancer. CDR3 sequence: CASTRGDSNQPQHF. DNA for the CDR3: TGCGCCAGCACCCGGGGGGATAGCAATCAGCCCCAGCATTTT.